This TCR beta chain was profiled in a study of regulatory T cells in long-lasting Graves disease (dated by TCRdb to the early 2020s). Regarding the complete study: In the newly diagnosed Graves' disease group, patients had been taking antithyroid drugs for less than 3 months. Persistent Graves' disease patients were compared with newly diagnosed Graves' disease patients by peripheral blood TCR sequencing and RNA sequencing. The study was conducted in China and was registered as a clinical trial. TCR sequencing covered some 13 persistent and 20 newly diagnosed Graves' disease patients, 33 samples in total. The paper's findings and limits, for the study overall: Compared with newly diagnosed patients, persistent Graves' disease patients had lower TCR Shannon entropy and fewer highly expanded clones, which suggests clonal expansion. Sequencing and analysis were limited to the TCR beta chain. As a limitation, the authors acknowledged that the small sample size may reduce accuracy. Only peripheral blood was studied, because thyroid tissue, the primary lesion, was inaccessible. Patients with persistent disease shared more public clonotypes (over 2,500) than newly diagnosed patients did (approximately 970).

About this clonotype: Its antigen is still unknown. No base qualities exist here, and no much larger clone lies one base off it.

The sample's time point label, in plain terms: newly diagnosed GD, antithyroid drugs for less than 3 months. RNA was extracted from PBMCs in TRIzol for both TCR sequencing and RNA sequencing. The diagnosis of Graves' disease was made according to American Thyroid Association guidelines. The patients came from an endocrinology department in Xi'an, China. Each patient gave approximately 9 milliliters of peripheral blood, collected in an EDTA anticoagulant tube. Ficoll Paque Plus density gradient separation was used to isolate PBMCs, and no further T cell sorting was done. An Agilent 2100 Bioanalyzer and agarose gel were used to assess RNA quality, and a NanoDrop 2000 was used to measure RNA concentration. The method was multiplex PCR. The reads were generated on an Illumina HiSeq 4000. iRepertoire HTBI primers and Arm-PCR amplification of CDR3 regions were used to construct TCR beta libraries. Gel purification was performed on PCR products prior to sequencing. The original methods were these. A total of around 66 TRBV and 14 TRBJ segments were identified across samples and were used for gene usage analysis of CDR3 amino acid clonotypes. COPE and FqMerger were used to merge filtered high-quality paired reads into contigs. Contigs were aligned with BLAST to IMGT TRBV, TRBD and TRBJ reference genes, and CDR3 was defined per IMGT. Any clonotype with a frequency above 0.1% was counted as a highly expanded clone. Shannon entropy served as the measure of repertoire diversity, while the Gini coefficient captured V-J evenness. A clonotype found in more than one individual was treated as public. TCRdb itself trimmed the public reads at Q25 with fastp, ran MiXCR and retained productive beta chains. Every entry covers one CDR3 protein and lists the most common genes and DNA from its rows. The V and J calls shown here were made by TCRdb, not taken from the authors' results. This sample has 420,000 or so distinct CDR3 sequences in its table, and about 17% of those were observed once. Together, the top ten hold 23% of the sample.

The sample was also reused in another study, on T cells in Graves' hyperthyroidism and ophthalmopathy. The second source states: Graves' hyperthyroidism was defined as stable when no progression to ophthalmopathy occurred over 18 months of follow-up. Hyperthyroidism patients were newly diagnosed, with disease duration under 2 months, and aged 18 to 65 years. The study excluded patients with uncontrolled infections, other autoimmune diseases, pregnancy or lactation. Clinical symptoms, serum thyroxine and TRAb, thyroid ultrasound, and orbital computed tomography formed the basis for the diagnoses. For the first round of RT-PCR on the TCR CDR3, the HTBI primer set was used together with the Qiagen OneStep RT-PCR kit. Blood samples also contained most of the expanded thyroid clonotypes (frequency above 0.001), which suggests that blood repertoires may reflect thyroid immune responses. In cross-validation, a model built on a 13 V-J signature told ophthalmopathy apart from stable hyperthyroidism with 85% to 90% sensitivity and 81% to 82% specificity, and in testing the same model reached 80%/75%. In validation, the model predicted progression to ophthalmopathy a median of about 6.8 months before onset, with approximately 71% sensitivity and 72.22% specificity. To identify TCR V-J signatures that set the groups apart, the researchers used a discovery cohort of about a hundred patients, made up of 40 to 45 with Graves' ophthalmopathy and some 58 with stable Graves' hyperthyroidism. Whether ophthalmopathy could be predicted prospectively was tested in an independent validation cohort made up of some 20 hyperthyroidism patients plus 17 patients who later progressed to ophthalmopathy. The approximately 100 discovery patients were divided at random into training and test sets in a 7:3 ratio. In addition, the study compared T-cell repertoires in thyroid tissue and in blood from over 5 Graves' hyperthyroidism patients. Once sampling was done, hyperthyroidism patients were given methimazole at a starting dose of 30 mg daily, whereas ophthalmopathy patients were given high-dose intravenous methylprednisolone. Libraries were constructed in a second round of multiplex PCR, after which size selection and purification were performed. Libraries were sequenced paired-end with 100 bp reads on an Illumina HiSeq2000. SOAPnuke was used to process the raw data, removing reads that contained adapters or uncalled bases, had a mean Phred below 15, or lacked an exact match to the constant primer or identifier. High-quality paired reads were merged with COPE v1.2.5, and unique nucleotide sequences were defined as clonotypes. MiTCR v1.1 was used to align clonotypes to the IMGT TRBV, TRBD and TRBJ reference segments. The analysis was restricted to V-J combinations with a frequency above 0.0001, which together covered 99% to 99.2% of the repertoires. A TCS score was defined as the ratio between F50 (clonal expansion) and ExV (chaos), using BLOSUM62-based TCRdist between CDR3 peptides within each V-J. Welch's t-statistics and random forest reduced some 510 V-J features to about 12, which were used in a naive Bayes classifier (R e1071). Sample size was not statistically predetermined, and investigators were not blinded to group allocation. According to the paper, TCR Vbeta CDR3 sequencing was carried out on 135 peripheral blood samples, which came from 40 to 45 ophthalmopathy, approximately 78 hyperthyroidism and approximately 17 progressor patients.

The sequence came from a woman under 30 with Graves disease. Donor details come from another sample of the same person, matched by shared clones. The source was peripheral blood mononuclear cells (PBMCs), collected at new diagnosis, from a patient treated with antithyroid drugs.

The DNA reads TGTGCCAGCAGCTTAGGGAGAAACCGGGCCCTAAGCGACGAGCAGTACTTC. It codes for CASSLGRNRALSDEQYF. Recombination connected TRBV11-3 to TRBJ2-7, with the identity of the D gene unclear. Taken from the germline V gene, the CDR1 and CDR2 loops are SGHNT and YENEEA. Trimming takes 1 base from V and 5 bases from J, and the germline ends sit 21 bases apart. From the cysteine through the phenylalanine, the CDR3 covers 17 amino acids. Only CDR3 DNA is held: 51 bases, read in frame from base 1.